This TCR beta chain came from a study of cytomegalovirus exposure and HLA in healthy donors. Whole-study findings and limits: The authors later found HLA-associated TCR beta chains more clonally expanded than equally common others. Most TCR beta V segments were productive about 90% or about 30% of the time in an earlier analysis. One variant, a missense change in DCLRE1C, was linked in a later analysis to TCR beta V- and J-gene trimming.

Comment on this clone: The antigen is undetermined.

Germline CDR1 is MDHEN and CDR2 is SYDVKM. V dropped 5 bases and J dropped 5; count of bases not matched to a gene: 14. CDR3 length: 16 amino acids. Researchers ran the PCR with 60 Vbeta and 13 Jbeta primers. Assay: immunoSEQ multiplex PCR; the TCRdb copy retains only in-frame clones and omits some. The sample consists of over 150,000 clones, approximately 71% of them appearing once. This TCR came from a male donor in good health and CMV-seronegative. V usage is TRBV28 and J usage is TRBJ2-7; 8 bases agree with TRBD2. The sample taken for sequencing was PBMCs. CDR3 in DNA: TGTGCCAGCAGTCCCGGGGGGGCAGGGAATAAGGACGAGCAGTACTTC. It encodes CASSPGGAGNKDEQYF.